The text below deals with one T cell receptor beta chain. The protocol was immunoSEQ multiplex PCR, while the TCRdb copy is restricted to in-frame clones and leaves out a portion. In the table there are some 240,000 clones, 80% to 85% of which are singletons. The sample belongs to a study of blood T cell repertoires in COVID-19. CDR1 SEHNR and CDR2 FQNEAQ come from the germline V gene (reference sequence). Trimming left V 5 bases short and J 0 bases short, with 11 bases between. This CDR3 has 15 amino acids. The TCR originated in a woman aged 55-70 years with active or convalescent COVID-19. The chain employs TRBV7-9 and TRBJ2-1; maybe TRBD1 (6 bases). Sequenced: peripheral blood. Written as DNA, the CDR3 is TGTGCCAGCAGCCTCACAGGGAGCTCCTACAATGAGCAGTTCTTC. Residues: CASSLTGSSYNEQFF. The full variable domain, rest sourced from reference TRBV7-9 and TRBJ2-1, is DTGVSQNPRHKITKRGQNVTFRCDPISEHNRLYWYRQTLGQGPEFLTYFQNEAQLEKSRLLSDRFSAERPKGSFSTLEIQRTEQGDSAMYLCASSLTGSSYNEQFFGPGTRLTVL.